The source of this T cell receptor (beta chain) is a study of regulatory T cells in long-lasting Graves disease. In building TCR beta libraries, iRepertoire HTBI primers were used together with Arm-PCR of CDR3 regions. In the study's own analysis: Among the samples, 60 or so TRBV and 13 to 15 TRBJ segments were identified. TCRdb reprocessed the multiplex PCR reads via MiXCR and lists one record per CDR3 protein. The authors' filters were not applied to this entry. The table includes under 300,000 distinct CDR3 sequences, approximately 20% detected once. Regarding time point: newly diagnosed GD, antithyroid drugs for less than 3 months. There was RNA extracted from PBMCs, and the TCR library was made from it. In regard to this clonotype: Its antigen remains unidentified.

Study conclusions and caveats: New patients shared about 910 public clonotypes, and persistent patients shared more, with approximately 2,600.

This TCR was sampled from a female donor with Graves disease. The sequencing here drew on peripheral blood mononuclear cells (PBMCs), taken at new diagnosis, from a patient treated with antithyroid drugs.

In DNA, the CDR3 is TGCAGTGCACTTCAGGGGGCATCCACCGGGGAGCTGTTTTTT. Protein sequence: CSALQGASTGELFF. V gene TRBV20-1 combines with J gene TRBJ2-2; 8 positions match TRBD1. Germline V CDR1 and CDR2: DFQATT, SNEGSKA (reference sequence). V lost 6 bases, J lost 4 bases, and 7 bases stayed unmatched. This CDR3 contains 14 residues.